What follows are 20 T cell receptor beta chains derived from one specimen sequenced in a study of cytomegalovirus exposure and HLA in healthy donors. Primers for the PCR totalled 60 Vbeta and 13 Jbeta. Using immunoSEQ multiplex PCR, the repertoire was profiled, and TCRdb retains in-frame clones only, with some absent. In the table there are 90,000 to 110,000 clones, around 81% of which are singletons. Sequencing was carried out using PBMCs. These receptors were obtained from a woman aged 25 to 45 in good health and CMV-seronegative.

This clone has just a few counts. The chain uses TRBV27 and TRBJ2-1; 10 nucleotides match TRBD2. This CDR3 comprises 17 residues. Trimming cost V 0 bases and J 2 bases; bases outside gene matches: 4. Germline CDR1 reads MNHEY; CDR2 reads SMNVEV (reference sequence). CDR3 region: CASSLSVGLAAYNEQFF. In DNA form, the CDR3 reads TGTGCCAGCAGTTTATCAGTTGGACTAGCGGCCTACAATGAGCAGTTCTTC.

The CDR3 sequence: CASSTPGQLHNEQFF. In nucleotides, the CDR3 is TGTGCCAGCAGTACCCCGGGACAACTCCACAATGAGCAGTTCTTC. The chain employs TRBV28 and TRBJ2-1; maybe TRBD1 (6 bases). V lost 5 bases and J 5 bases, leaving 16 bases between the germline ends. This CDR3 region has 15 residues. Germline-derived CDR1 and CDR2 are MDHEN and SYDVKM.

The chain recombines TRBV11-3 with TRBJ2-1; a possible D gene is TRBD1 (6 bases). With 5 bases removed from V and 9 bases from J, the gap between germline ends came to 14 bases. Germline-derived CDR1 and CDR2 are SGHNT and YENEEA. The CDR3 is 13 residues long. CDR3 in amino acids: CASSPLGGGEQFF. CDR3 sequence (DNA): TGTGCCAGCAGCCCCCTTGGGGGCGGTGAGCAGTTCTTC.

This chain uses TRBV5-1 with TRBJ2-3; a possible D gene is TRBD1 (6 bases). The CDR3 length is 14 residues. Trimming pared 2 bases from V and 2 bases from J, leaving 9 bases between. Germline CDR1 and CDR2: SGHRS and YFSETQ. For the CDR3, the DNA is TGCGCCAGCAGCTTCCGGGACAACACAGATACGCAGTATTTT. Protein product: CASSFRDNTDTQYF. The complete variable domain, with remaining parts taken from reference TRBV5-1 and TRBJ2-3, reads KAGVTQTPRYLIKTRGQQVTLSCSPISGHRSVSWYQQTPGQGLQFLFEYFSETQRNKGNFPGRFSGRQFSNSRSEMNVSTLELGDSALYLCASSFRDNTDTQYFGPGTRLTVL.

The chain combines TRBV5-4 with TRBJ2-1; perhaps TRBD2 as D (5 bases). V gave up 4 bases and J gave up 5 bases, with 19 bases separating them. The CDR3 spans 16 residues. Per the germline V gene, CDR1 is SGHNT and CDR2 is YYREEE (reference sequence). The CDR3 sequence: CASSPGWTFGDNEQFF. The CDR3 nucleotides read TGTGCCAGCAGCCCCGGATGGACTTTTGGAGACAATGAGCAGTTCTTC.

The rearrangement joins TRBV6-5 to TRBJ2-1; 7 nucleotides match TRBD1. CDR3 length: 13 amino acids. After removal of 6 bases from V and 10 bases from J, the junction contained 9 bases not matched to a gene. Germline CDR1 reads MNHEY; CDR2 reads SVGAGI. The CDR3 spells CASRKTGSREQFF. In DNA form, the CDR3 reads TGTGCCAGCAGGAAGACAGGGAGTAGGGAGCAGTTCTTC.

In its sample, this clone was seen once. The chain employs TRBV7-9 and TRBJ2-5; TRBD2 matches at 11 bases. The germline gives CDR1 SEHNR, CDR2 FQNEAQ (reference sequence). The V segment lost 5 bases and the J segment 0 bases; nucleotides outside the gene matches: 5. The CDR3 totals 16 residues. CDR3 sequence reads: CASSALAGAYQETQYF. The CDR3 DNA sequence: TGTGCCAGCAGCGCACTAGCGGGAGCTTACCAAGAGACCCAGTACTTC.

The gene calls are TRBV7-8 and TRBJ2-5; 12 bases map to TRBD2. The end of the DNA fits TRBJ2-7 better, so the J call may be wrong. This CDR3 region has 15 residues. Germline assignment: CDR1 SGHVS and CDR2 FQNEAQ. The CDR3 bases are TGTGCCAGCAGCGCCCGGACTAGCGGGGAATACGAGCAGTACTTC. Its translation is CASSARTSGEYEQYF.

The chain joins TRBV19 to TRBJ2-5, with 8 bases fitting TRBD2. CDR3 length: 13 residues. Losses at the gene ends were 8 bases for V and 5 bases for J; bases not matched to a gene: 7. Germline V lookup: CDR1 LNHDA, CDR2 SQIVND (reference sequence). The chain's CDR3 is CASSLAGLETQYF. Here the CDR3 DNA reads TGTGCCAGTTCATTAGCGGGATTGGAGACCCAGTACTTC.

This chain joins TRBV7-2 and TRBJ2-3; weak D call: TRBD2 (5 bases). The germline V and J ends were trimmed by 5 bases and 6 bases, with 18 bases remaining between them. Looked up from germline, CDR1 is SGHTA and CDR2 is FQGNSA. The CDR3 extends over 15 amino acids. The DNA for the CDR3 is TGTGCCAGCAGCACATACAGCGGTCCGGGTGATACGCAGTATTTT. It translates to CASSTYSGPGDTQYF. Full variable domain (remainder filled in from reference TRBV7-2 and TRBJ2-3): GAGVSQSPSNKVTEKGKDVELRCDPISGHTALYWYRQSLGQGLEFLIYFQGNSAPDKSGLPSDRFSAERTGGSVSTLTIQRTQQEDSAVYLCASSTYSGPGDTQYFGPGTRLTVL.

J is TRBJ2-3 and V is TRBV5-1, with D possibly matching TRBD2 (5 bases). The CDR3 is 15 residues long. The V end lost 7 bases, the J end lost 2 bases, and 17 bases lay between the germline ends. Germline CDR1 SGHRS, CDR2 YFSETQ. CDR3 residues: CASSSPSGPTDTQYF. As DNA, the CDR3 is TGCGCCAGCTCCTCACCAAGCGGCCCCACAGATACGCAGTATTTT.

The V call is TRBV5-6, the J call TRBJ2-5; 10 bases match TRBD1. V gave up 2 bases and J gave up 5 bases; unmatched junction bases: 6. CDR3 size: 15 residues. The germline V gene has CDR1 SGHDT and CDR2 YYEEEE. CDR3 DNA: TGTGCCAGCAGCTTCGGGACAGGGGTTAGCGAGACCCAGTACTTC. The encoded protein is CASSFGTGVSETQYF. The entire variable domain, with the rest obtained from reference TRBV5-6 and TRBJ2-5, is as follows: DAGVTQSPTHLIKTRGQQVTLRCSPKSGHDTVSWYQQALGQGPQFIFQYYEEEERQRGNFPDRFSGHQFPNYSSELNVNALLLGDSALYLCASSFGTGVSETQYFGPGTRLLVL.

This chain connects TRBV5-1 to TRBJ2-1; TRBD2 is a possible D gene (5 bases). Per the germline V gene, CDR1 is SGHRS and CDR2 is YFSETQ. The CDR3 length is 15 residues. The V end was cut by 0 bases, the J end by 6 bases, with 13 bases between. In DNA, the CDR3 is TGCGCCAGCAGCTTGGCGTCTAGCAGCCTCAATGAGCAGTTCTTC. This sequence encodes CASSLASSSLNEQFF.

The CDR3: CASSKIGGGTTNEKLFF. The CDR3 region has the DNA TGTGCCAGCAGCAAAATCGGGGGGGGTACAACTAATGAAAAACTGTTTTTT. V is TRBV11-2 and J is TRBJ1-4; D is possibly TRBD1 (5 bases). The CDR3 has 17 amino acids. Germline values: CDR1 SGHAT, CDR2 FQNNGV. Trimming took off 5 bases at V and 0 bases at J, with 16 bases between the two ends.

This clone appeared once. V gene TRBV5-1 combines with J gene TRBJ1-2; D is ambiguous. This CDR3 region has 12 residues. CDR1 and CDR2 (germline): SGHRS, YFSETQ. The V end lost 1 base, the J end lost 8 bases, and 9 bases lay between the germline ends. The CDR3 DNA is TGCGCCAGCAGCTTGCCGAGCGGCGGCTACACCTTC. It codes for CASSLPSGGYTF.

As concerns this clone: A junction boundary mismatches the germline segment, possibly from a read error. This CDR3 is CASRIGDRTYEQYF. The CDR3 nucleotides are TGTGCCAGTCGTATTGGTGACAGAACCTACGAGCAGTACTTC. V and J are TRBV19 and TRBJ2-7; maybe TRBD1 (5 bases). This CDR3 is built from 14 residues. CDR1 is LNHDA, CDR2 SQIVND, per germline (reference sequence). Full variable domain (missing parts from reference TRBV19 and TRBJ2-7): DGGITQSPKYLFRKEGQNVTLSCEQNLNHDAMYWYRQDPGQGLRLIYYSQIVNDFQKGDIAEGYSVSREKKESFPLTVTSAQKNPTAFYLCASRIGDRTYEQYFGPGTRLTVT.

The J gene is TRBJ2-2, the V gene TRBV27, with a weak D call TRBD2 (6 bases). Germline CDR1 reads MNHEY; CDR2 reads SMNVEV (reference sequence). V lost 6 bases to trimming and J lost 4 bases, with 15 bases between them. This CDR3 has 15 residues. The CDR3 spells CASSLLTGVTGELFF. Here the CDR3 DNA reads TGTGCCAGCAGCCTACTTACGGGGGTCACCGGGGAGCTGTTTTTT.

The rearrangement links TRBV4-1 to TRBJ2-2, with 9 bases aligning to TRBD2. After removal of 4 bases from V and 9 bases from J, the junction contained 12 bases not matched to a gene. Germline CDR1 reads MGHRA; CDR2 reads YSYEKL. The CDR3 covers 16 residues. The CDR3 region is CASSPAGTSLRRELFF. As DNA, the CDR3 is TGCGCCAGCAGCCCCGCGGGGACTAGCTTAAGGAGGGAGCTGTTTTTT.

In its sample, this clone was seen once. The V and J genes are TRBV7-9 and TRBJ2-7; D possibly corresponds to TRBD1 (6 bases). Per germline, CDR1 SEHNR and CDR2 FQNEAQ (reference sequence). CDR3 size: 14 residues. V lost 5 bases to trimming and J lost 0 bases, with 11 bases between them. CDR3 loop: CASSVDRYSYEQYF. The CDR3 DNA sequence: TGTGCCAGCAGCGTAGACAGGTACTCCTACGAGCAGTACTTC.

The chain is built from TRBV6-5 and TRBJ1-2; TRBD1 agrees at 7 bases. The V gene's germline CDR1 is MNHEY and CDR2 SVGAGI. The CDR3 sequence is 13 residues long. V lost 6 bases, J lost 6 bases, and 7 bases stayed unmatched. In nucleotides, the CDR3 is TGTGCCAGCAGCGACAGGGTGGAGAATGGCTACACCTTC. The encoded protein is CASSDRVENGYTF.